The 10 T cell receptor beta chains below all came from one sample that was sequenced in a study of blood T cells in healthy people across ages (dated by TCRdb to between 2014 and 2017). The library relied on 5' RACE. The reads were generated on an Illumina HiSeq 2500. The second PCR ran for roughly 7 to 11 cycles and used a J-beta primer mix along with a sample-barcoded 5' primer. The public reads were quality trimmed at Q25 with fastp and then assembled into clones with MiXCR by TCRdb, keeping productive beta chains. Every distinct CDR3 protein forms one entry, paired with its most common genes and DNA. The sample yields about 620,000 distinct CDR3 sequences; about 50% were counted once. The ten largest clones represent approximately 13% of the sample. The sample comprised blood. These TCRs come from a woman of 80 years or more in good health.

V and J are TRBV10-3 and TRBJ1-4, with D uncertain. This CDR3 spans 14 amino acids. Per the germline V gene, CDR1 is ENHRY and CDR2 is SYGVKD. The ends were cut back, 6 bases at V and 0 bases at J, with 8 bases in the middle. In DNA, the CDR3 is TGTGCCATCAGGGCAGAAGCAACTAATGAAAAACTGTTTTTT. Translating it yields CAIRAEATNEKLFF.

The chain employs TRBV5-1 and TRBJ2-3, with D hard to call. The CDR3 is made up of 14 amino acids. V lost 4 bases and J 2 bases, leaving 11 bases between the germline ends. CDR1 is SGHRS, CDR2 YFSETQ, per germline. CDR3 nucleotide sequence: TGCGCCAGCAGCGTGGCCAGAGACACAGATACGCAGTATTTT. Its translation: CASSVARDTDTQYF.

The J gene is TRBJ2-1, the V gene TRBV11-2, with 8 bases fitting TRBD2. Germline lookup yields CDR1 SGHAT and CDR2 FQNNGV. The CDR3 sequence is 15 residues long. The V segment lost 5 bases and the J segment 10 bases; nucleotides outside the gene matches: 13. The CDR3 nucleotides read TGTGCCAGCAGCCAAAGGTTCAGCGGGGGCCCCGAGCAGTTCTTC. Amino acid sequence: CASSQRFSGGPEQFF.

Concerning this clonotype: A much larger clone lies one base from this, so it may be a read error. The chain carries TRBV28 and TRBJ2-7; TRBD1 or TRBD2 may be the D gene (5 bases each). Per germline, CDR1 MDHEN and CDR2 SYDVKM. CDR3 length: 12 amino acids. In DNA form, the CDR3 reads TGTGTCAGCAGTTCTGGGGGTCGCGAGCAGTACTTC. Its protein product is CVSSSGGREQYF.

Details on this clonotype: This sequence may be a read error, since a much larger clone differs from it by one base. The chain joins TRBV9 to TRBJ2-5, with D uncertain. V lost 4 bases and J 5 bases, leaving 15 bases between the germline ends. CDR1 is SGDLS and CDR2 is YYNGEE in the germline V gene. The CDR3 totals 14 residues. CDR3 in amino acids: CASSPAVLRETQYF. CDR3 DNA sequence: TGTGCCAGCAGCCCAGCCGTCCTCCGGGAGACCCAGTACTTC.

This chain connects TRBV7-8 to TRBJ2-4; D remains unclear. The CDR3 is made up of 13 amino acids. CDR1 and CDR2 (germline): SGHVS, FQNEAQ. The V end was cut by 4 bases, the J end by 8 bases, with 12 bases between. This CDR3 reads CASSSDLEDIQYF. CDR3 in DNA: TGTGCCAGCAGCTCGGACCTCGAGGACATTCAGTACTTC.

The V call is TRBV15, the J call TRBJ2-1; no definite D call. Looked up from germline, CDR1 is LNHNV and CDR2 is YYDKDF (reference sequence). V was pared by 2 bases and J by 6 bases, with 14 bases between. The CDR3 extends over 15 amino acids. CDR3 sequence (DNA): TGTGCCACCAGCAGACACATTGCCGCTACCAATGAGCAGTTCTTC. Protein sequence: CATSRHIAATNEQFF. The full variable domain, its missing parts supplied by reference TRBV15 and TRBJ2-1, is DAMVIQNPRYQVTQFGKPVTLSCSQTLNHNVMYWYQQKSSQAPKLLFHYYDKDFNNEADTPDNFQSRRPNTSFCFLDIRSPGLGDTAMYLCATSRHIAATNEQFFGPGTRLTVL.

This clonotype was seen more than once but under ten times. The genes are TRBV5-1 and TRBJ1-4; D is uncertain. The germline gives CDR1 SGHRS, CDR2 YFSETQ. Between the trimmed V and J ends, which lost 9 bases and 0 bases, there was a span of 9 bases. The CDR3 extends over 13 amino acids. The CDR3 DNA follows: TGCGCCACCTCTCCATCAACTAATGAAAAACTGTTTTTT. It codes for CATSPSTNEKLFF. Full variable domain (remainder filled in from reference TRBV5-1 and TRBJ1-4): KAGVTQTPRYLIKTRGQQVTLSCSPISGHRSVSWYQQTPGQGLQFLFEYFSETQRNKGNFPGRFSGRQFSNSRSEMNVSTLELGDSALYLCATSPSTNEKLFFGSGTQLSVL.

This clonotype appeared once. This sequence joins TRBV7-2 and TRBJ1-1; TRBD1 might be the D (5 bases). Germline V gene data show CDR1 as SGHTA and CDR2 as FQGNSA. This CDR3 has 16 residues. Trimming stripped 1 base from V and 3 bases from J, with 15 bases between. CDR3 region: CASSLVLGAPDTEAFF. In DNA, the CDR3 is TGTGCCAGCAGCTTAGTCCTAGGGGCCCCGGACACTGAAGCTTTCTTT. The whole variable domain, filled in from reference TRBV7-2 and TRBJ1-1, reads GAGVSQSPSNKVTEKGKDVELRCDPISGHTALYWYRQSLGQGLEFLIYFQGNSAPDKSGLPSDRFSAERTGGSVSTLTIQRTQQEDSAVYLCASSLVLGAPDTEAFFGQGTRLTVV.

V gene TRBV12-5 combines with J gene TRBJ2-4; D gene ambiguous. The DNA matches TRBJ2-7 better at its end, which makes the J call doubtful. CDR1 LGHNT and CDR2 FRNRAP come from the germline V gene. The CDR3 has 14 residues. CDR3 protein: CASGLPSLEYEQYF. The CDR3 region has the DNA TGTGCTAGTGGTTTGCCGTCCTTGGAGTACGAGCAGTACTTC.